Following are 17 T cell receptor beta chains from one sample sequenced in a study of blood T cell repertoires in COVID-19. Produced via immunoSEQ multiplex PCR; TCRdb's table is partial and in-frame only. Of about 84,000 clones in the sample, about 86% were seen once. The sequenced material came from peripheral blood. Every receptor here comes from an elderly man with active or convalescent COVID-19.

This rearrangement joins TRBV21-1 to TRBJ2-2; no check of the table's D call, TRBD2, against the DNA was made. TRBV21-1 is deemed a pseudogene. The CDR3 loop spans 17 amino acids. The CDR3 DNA follows: TGTGCCAGCAGCAAATGGGAGCGCTTAGATAACACCGGGGAGCTGTTTTTT. Residues: CASSKWERLDNTGELFF.

V and J are TRBV5-1 and TRBJ2-2; tentative D call: TRBD2 (5 bases). Germline CDR1 SGHRS, CDR2 YFSETQ. Trimming removed 4 bases from V and 3 bases from J, with 10 bases in between. This CDR3 spans 14 amino acids. CDR3 bases: TGCGCCAGCAGCCCGAGGGAAGACACCGGGGAGCTGTTTTTT. It codes for CASSPREDTGELFF.

This CDR3 is CASSESGRAPGYTF. CDR3 nucleotide sequence: TGTGCCAGCAGTGAATCAGGCAGGGCTCCTGGCTACACCTTC. The gene calls are TRBV25-1 and TRBJ1-2; TRBD1 might be the D (5 bases). The germline CDR1 and CDR2 sequences are MGHDK and SYGVNS. The ends were cut back, 1 base at V and 7 bases at J, with 13 bases in the middle. The CDR3 contains 14 residues.

The V and J genes are TRBV27 and TRBJ2-7; TRBD2 might be the D (5 bases). The length of the CDR3 is 15 residues. The germline gives CDR1 MNHEY, CDR2 SMNVEV (reference sequence). V was clipped by 3 bases and J by 3 bases, with 15 bases between them. The CDR3 coding sequence is TGTGCCAGCAGTTTCCTCCCGGGCGGAGGCTACGAGCAGTACTTC. As protein: CASSFLPGGGYEQYF.

V and J are TRBV18 and TRBJ1-5, with 12 bases that match TRBD1. Looked up from germline, CDR1 is KGHSH and CDR2 is LQKENI. V lost 6 bases and J lost 7; bases outside the gene matches: 4. The CDR3 has 14 residues. CDR3 coding DNA: TGTGCCAGCTCCGGGACAGGGGGCGAGCAGCCCCAGCATTTT. Encoded protein: CASSGTGGEQPQHF.

Here the CDR3 DNA reads TGTGCCATCAGTCCGGGACTTACTGGAAACACCATATATTTT. It codes for CAISPGLTGNTIYF. The chain recombines TRBV10-3 with TRBJ1-3; D might be TRBD1 (5 bases). The CDR3 is made up of 14 amino acids. Germline loops: CDR1 ENHRY, CDR2 SYGVKD. The V gene lost 5 bases and the J gene lost 2 bases, with 10 bases spanning the gap.

This chain links TRBV3-1 (or the pseudogene TRBV3-2) with TRBJ2-5; D gene ambiguous. The germline V gene has CDR1 LGHDT and CDR2 YNNKEL (reference sequence). The CDR3 is 15 amino acids. The V gene lost 5 bases and the J gene lost 2 bases, with 15 bases spanning the gap. The CDR3 is CASSKSEVRQETQYF. In DNA, the CDR3 is TGTGCCAGCAGCAAGTCCGAGGTGCGTCAAGAGACCCAGTACTTC.

V usage is TRBV27 and J usage is TRBJ2-7, with D uncertain. V was clipped by 7 bases and J by 3 bases, with 13 bases between them. Germline CDR1 reads MNHEY; CDR2 reads SMNVEV (reference sequence). This CDR3 contains 13 residues. The CDR3 loop reads CASTPNGGYEQYF. As DNA, the CDR3 is TGTGCCAGCACTCCCAACGGTGGCTACGAGCAGTACTTC.

This sequence joins TRBV5-1 and TRBJ1-2; tentative D call: TRBD1 (6 bases). V dropped 0 bases and J dropped 9 bases, with 15 bases sitting between them. Germline assignment: CDR1 SGHRS and CDR2 YFSETQ. The CDR3 has 14 residues. The CDR3 protein is CASSLALGARSYTF. CDR3 DNA sequence: TGCGCCAGCAGCTTGGCCCTGGGGGCGCGGAGCTACACCTTC.

V gene TRBV5-1 combines with J gene TRBJ2-7; 9 bases are shared with TRBD1. This CDR3 is built from 15 residues. The V gene end was trimmed by 4 bases and the J gene end by 3 bases; junction bases not matched to a gene: 8. Germline-derived CDR1 and CDR2 are SGHRS and YFSETQ. The CDR3 DNA is TGCGCCAGCAGCCTCCGGACAGGGGTAGACTACGAGCAGTACTTC. Translated: CASSLRTGVDYEQYF. The entire variable domain, with the rest obtained from reference TRBV5-1 and TRBJ2-7, is as follows: KAGVTQTPRYLIKTRGQQVTLSCSPISGHRSVSWYQQTPGQGLQFLFEYFSETQRNKGNFPGRFSGRQFSNSRSEMNVSTLELGDSALYLCASSLRTGVDYEQYFGPGTRLTVT.

The DNA of the CDR3 is TGTGCCAGTAGTATAGATCTTAACAGGGGGCTGTACGAGCAGTACTTC. It is translated as CASSIDLNRGLYEQYF. This rearrangement joins TRBV19 to TRBJ2-7; 9 positions agree with TRBD1. CDR1 LNHDA and CDR2 SQIVND come from the germline V gene (reference sequence). V trimming: 0 bases; J trimming: 4 bases; junction bases outside the gene matches: 7. CDR3 length: 16 residues.

V is TRBV19 and J is TRBJ1-1; D perhaps matches TRBD1 (5 bases). This CDR3 region has 13 residues. CDR1 and CDR2 (germline): LNHDA, SQIVND (reference sequence). With 5 bases removed from V and 5 bases from J, the gap between germline ends came to 12 bases. CDR3 nucleotide sequence: TGTGCCAGTAGTGTCGCCAGGGTTACTGAAGCTTTCTTT. This codes for CASSVARVTEAFF.

This rearrangement joins TRBV7-3 to TRBJ2-1, with TRBD2 identical over 10 bases. The CDR3 spans 23 residues. Per the germline V gene, CDR1 is SGHTA and CDR2 is FQGTGA. V shed 0 bases and J 2 bases; nucleotides not matched to a gene: 22. The CDR3 loop is CASSLTARVATAGGPNAYNEQFF. CDR3 nucleotides: TGTGCCAGCAGCTTAACGGCCAGGGTCGCCACAGCGGGAGGGCCAAATGCCTACAATGAGCAGTTCTTC.

The V gene is TRBV28, the J gene TRBJ1-4; no firm D call. The CDR3 covers 12 residues. The V gene lost 7 bases and the J gene lost 8 bases, with 11 bases spanning the gap. Germline CDR1 reads MDHEN; CDR2 reads SYDVKM. The DNA of the CDR3 is TGTGCCAGCATCGGGGTGGGAGAAAAACTGTTTTTT. Protein: CASIGVGEKLFF. Complete variable domain (other parts from reference TRBV28 and TRBJ1-4): DVKVTQSSRYLVKRTGEKVFLECVQDMDHENMFWYRQDPGLGLRLIYFSYDVKMKEKGDIPEGYSVSREKKERFSLILESASTNQTSMYLCASIGVGEKLFFGSGTQLSVL.

In this sample, this clone turned up once. The chain has TRBV7-2 and TRBJ1-4; maybe TRBD1 (5 bases). Per germline, CDR1 SGHTA and CDR2 FQGNSA. The CDR3 extends over 15 amino acids. Trimming removed 1 base at V and 0 bases at J, with 6 bases between. CDR3 in DNA: TGTGCCAGCAGCTTAGTGACAGCAACTAATGAAAAACTGTTTTTT. It is translated as CASSLVTATNEKLFF.

This clone has only one observation. The rearrangement uses TRBV10-3 and TRBJ1-2, with a tentative D call TRBD1 (5 bases). Trimming pared 3 bases from V and 5 bases from J, leaving 10 bases between. Germline V CDR1 and CDR2: ENHRY, SYGVKD. The CDR3 runs to 13 residues. The CDR3 DNA reads as TGTGCCATCAGTGACGGTGGGGGGTATGGCTACACCTTC. This encodes CAISDGGGYGYTF.

V usage is TRBV6-5 and J usage is TRBJ2-5; D remains unclear. Between the trimmed V and J ends, which lost 7 bases and 2 bases, there was a span of 11 bases. The CDR3 length is 13 residues. Germline V gives CDR1 MNHEY, CDR2 SVGAGI. In DNA form, the CDR3 reads TGTGCCAGCACCTACAGCCTACAAGAGACCCAGTACTTC. Its protein product is CASTYSLQETQYF.